The 8 T cell receptor beta chains below all came from one sample that was sequenced in a study of blood T cell repertoires in COVID-19. Generated by immunoSEQ multiplex PCR, the TCRdb table keeps only in-frame clones and is missing some. Among a few hundred thousand clones listed, around four fifths were seen once. The sequencing input was PBMCs or T cells enriched from blood (not recorded which). These receptors were collected from a woman aged 45-65 years who had recovered from COVID-19.

J is TRBJ2-1 and V is TRBV19; possible D gene TRBD2, 6 bases. The CDR3 sequence is 14 residues long. Germline lookup yields CDR1 LNHDA and CDR2 SQIVND (reference sequence). Trimming shortened V by 8 bases and J by 2 bases, and 13 bases separated the two germline ends. The CDR3 sequence: CASCRDSAYNEQFF. CDR3 nucleotides: TGTGCCAGTTGCCGGGACTCTGCCTACAATGAGCAGTTCTTC.

This chain uses TRBV9 with TRBJ2-2; possibly TRBD2 for D (5 bases). The CDR3 contains 15 residues. Germline-derived CDR1 and CDR2 are SGDLS and YYNGEE. V was shortened by 3 bases and J by 3 bases, with 12 bases between the two germline ends. The CDR3 spells CASSGSSRHTGELFF. CDR3 nucleotides: TGTGCCAGCAGCGGTTCTAGCCGTCACACCGGGGAGCTGTTTTTT.

The chain is built from TRBV4-2 and TRBJ1-3; 11 bases line up with TRBD1. Per the germline V gene, CDR1 is LGHNA and CDR2 is YNFKEQ. Losses at the gene ends were 0 bases for V and 3 bases for J; bases not matched to a gene: 1. CDR3 length: 16 residues. The CDR3 here is CASSQEDRGHGNTIYF. The CDR3 DNA is TGTGCCAGCAGCCAAGAGGACAGGGGGCATGGAAACACCATATATTTT.

This sequence joins TRBV19 and TRBJ2-7; 7 bases are shared with TRBD2. The CDR3 loop spans 14 amino acids. V gave up 6 bases and J gave up 2 bases; unmatched junction bases: 7. Germline loops: CDR1 LNHDA, CDR2 SQIVND (reference sequence). The CDR3 region is CASRRASGTYEQYF. CDR3 DNA: TGTGCCAGTAGGAGGGCTAGCGGTACCTACGAGCAGTACTTC.

This clone has just one count. The chain combines TRBV23-1 with TRBJ1-6; 9 bases are shared with TRBD1. Being an ORF, TRBV23-1 has a function that is uncertain. The CDR3 is 15 residues long. Trimming removed 4 bases from V and 5 bases from J; junction bases left unmatched: 3. CDR3 region: CASSPRDRDNSPLHF. The CDR3 DNA reads TGCGCCAGCAGTCCCCGGGACAGGGATAATTCACCCCTCCACTTT.

The J gene is TRBJ2-7, the V gene TRBV18; 8 bases map to TRBD1. Germline V gene lookup returns CDR1 KGHSH and CDR2 LQKENI. J was trimmed by 8 bases and V by 6 bases; bases with no gene match: 12. There are 14 residues in the CDR3. CDR3 loop: CASSPDRDRLQQYF. The CDR3 bases are TGTGCCAGCTCCCCCGACCGGGACAGGCTTCAGCAGTACTTC.

J is TRBJ2-5 and V is TRBV7-9; possibly TRBD1 for D (6 bases). Germline CDR1 reads SEHNR; CDR2 reads FQNEAQ (reference sequence). The CDR3 totals 13 residues. Trimming took off 1 base at V and 7 bases at J, with 10 bases between the two ends. Here the CDR3 DNA reads TGTGCCAGCAGCTTAGAGGGGGTAGGGACCCAGTACTTC. As protein: CASSLEGVGTQYF.

The chain has TRBV7-9 and TRBJ1-3; no clear D gene. V dropped 4 bases and J dropped 0 bases, with 13 bases sitting between them. The CDR3 is made up of 16 amino acids. Germline CDR1 is SEHNR and CDR2 is FQNEAQ (reference sequence). Here the CDR3 reads CASSSPRRSSGNTIYF. CDR3 bases: TGTGCCAGCAGCTCTCCAAGGCGGAGCTCTGGAAACACCATATATTTT.